These 4 T cell receptor beta chains were sequenced from one sample in a study of T cells in Graves' hyperthyroidism and ophthalmopathy. RNA transcripts provided the source from which TCR beta CDR3 regions were amplified. TCR CDR3 underwent first-round RT-PCR with the HTBI primer set. One entry per CDR3 protein results from TCRdb running MiXCR on the multiplex PCR reads. The table has around 570,000 distinct CDR3 sequences, about 20% seen once. Sequencing used blood. The receptors derive from a middle-aged man with Graves' ophthalmopathy.

The chain couples TRBV19 to TRBJ2-2; 8 bases line up with TRBD2. Germline assignment: CDR1 LNHDA and CDR2 SQIVND (reference sequence). The V gene end was trimmed by 7 bases and the J gene end by 5 bases; junction bases not matched to a gene: 9. The CDR3 spans 15 residues. The CDR3 DNA follows: TGTGCCAGTACCCCGTCAGCGGGGGTTACCGGGGAGCTGTTTTTT. Translated: CASTPSAGVTGELFF.

This chain connects TRBV4-3 to TRBJ1-2; 9 bases align to TRBD1. Germline V gene data show CDR1 as LGHNA and CDR2 as YSLEER. The ends lost 3 bases at V and 5 bases at J; junction bases unmatched: 7. The CDR3 totals 15 residues. CDR3 loop: CASSHAGQGLYGYTF. CDR3 nucleotides: TGCGCCAGCAGCCACGCGGGACAGGGACTTTATGGCTACACCTTC.

In this sample, this clonotype turned up many times. A read error may produce the germline difference seen at one junction end. This chain connects TRBV5-1 to TRBJ2-7; 12 nucleotides line up with TRBD2. Germline V gene sequence: CDR1 SGHRS, CDR2 YFSETQ. This CDR3 has 15 residues. The DNA of the CDR3 is TGTGCCAGCAGTTCCGGACTAGCGGGGTCCTACGAGCAGTACTTC. It is translated as CASSSGLAGSYEQYF.

The chain carries TRBV29-1 and TRBJ2-1; D is undetermined. The CDR3 loop spans 11 amino acids. Trimming removed 4 bases from V and 4 bases from J, with 5 bases in between. The germline gives CDR1 SQVTM, CDR2 ANQGSEA. CDR3 nucleotide sequence: TGCAGCGTTGTCTATTACAATGAGCAGTTCTTC. Its translation: CSVVYYNEQFF.